The 20 T cell receptor beta chains presented below share a single source sample, sequenced in a study of Graves' ophthalmopathy and Graves' hyperthyroidism (dated by TCRdb to the late 2010s). TCRdb lists the instrument as Illumina HiSeq 2000. For repertoire sequencing, the TCR beta CDR3 regions were amplified from RNA transcripts. HTBI primers and the Qiagen OneStep RT-PCR kit were used in a first-round RT-PCR, which was followed by a second-round multiplex PCR, size selection and purification. The public reads were quality trimmed at Q25 with fastp and then assembled into clones with MiXCR by TCRdb, keeping productive beta chains. Identical CDR3 protein sequences are pooled into one entry, listed with their most common genes and DNA. In this sample the table shows tens of thousands of distinct CDR3 sequences, roughly 47% of which occur a single time. In total, the top ten clones hold roughly 4.7% of the sample.

Material: peripheral blood. These TCRs come from an adult woman with Graves' ophthalmopathy.

A few counts support this clonotype. The chain couples TRBV15 to TRBJ2-1, with 9 bases fitting TRBD2. The V segment lost 3 bases and the J segment 6 bases; nucleotides outside the gene matches: 12. The CDR3 is 17 amino acids. In germline, CDR1 is LNHNV, CDR2 YYDKDF (reference sequence). CDR3 sequence reads: CATSSQGASGNPNEQFF. The DNA of the CDR3 is TGTGCCACCAGCAGCCAGGGAGCTAGCGGGAACCCCAATGAGCAGTTCTTC.

The chain is built from TRBV10-3 and TRBJ1-2; D is unclear. Germline V CDR1 and CDR2: ENHRY, SYGVKD. Trimming removed 4 bases at V and 0 bases at J, with 30 bases between. The CDR3 is 21 residues long. The CDR3 coding sequence is TGTGCCATCAGTGTCCCTTTTAGAGTGGCTATATTCTTATGTGCTAACTATGGCTACACCTTC. It yields the protein CAISVPFRVAIFLCANYGYTF.

This chain connects TRBV19 to TRBJ2-7; maybe TRBD2 (5 bases). This CDR3 comprises 15 residues. V lost 5 bases and J lost 5, with 19 bases in between. Germline CDR1 reads LNHDA; CDR2 reads SQIVND (reference sequence). The CDR3 protein is CASSPTASGGHEQYF. Here the CDR3 DNA reads TGTGCCAGTAGTCCTACGGCAAGCGGTGGGCACGAGCAGTACTTC.

The chain has TRBV11-2 and TRBJ2-5; D possibly corresponds to TRBD1 (7 bases). The V and J ends lost 3 bases and 2 bases respectively, with 13 bases between them. The CDR3 runs 15 residues. In germline, CDR1 is SGHAT, CDR2 FQNNGV. The CDR3, as DNA: TGTGCCAGCAGCTTGGAGGGACAGCTACAAGAGACCCAGTACTTC. This codes for CASSLEGQLQETQYF.

This clonotype was detected a few times. The chain employs TRBV7-2 and TRBJ1-2, with a weak D call TRBD1 (6 bases). CDR1 and CDR2 (germline): SGHTA, FQGNSA. The ends were cut back, 3 bases at V and 2 bases at J, with 19 bases in the middle. The CDR3 runs to 17 residues. The DNA for the CDR3 is TGTGCCAGCAGCTTGGATCAGGGGACCACCCCAAACTATGGCTACACCTTC. Its protein product is CASSLDQGTTPNYGYTF.

This clonotype was recorded many times. The chain couples TRBV7-3 to TRBJ2-2; D perhaps matches TRBD1 (5 bases). Germline CDR1 is SGHTA and CDR2 is FQGTGA. The CDR3 length is 15 residues. V was trimmed by 2 bases and J by 0 bases, leaving 7 bases between them. CDR3 protein: CASSLDSTNTGELFF. CDR3 coding DNA: TGTGCCAGCAGCTTAGACAGCACGAACACCGGGGAGCTGTTTTTT.

This clonotype counts as medium-sized. The V gene is TRBV10-3, the J gene TRBJ1-2; 8 bases line up with TRBD1. With V trimmed by 5 bases and J by 6 bases, 5 bases remained unmatched. Germline CDR1 ENHRY, CDR2 SYGVKD. CDR3 size: 13 residues. CDR3 sequence (DNA): TGTGCCATCAGTCCAGACAGGGGCCATGGCTACACCTTC. This sequence encodes CAISPDRGHGYTF.

This clonotype has at least ten counts. DNA of the CDR3: TGTGCCAGCAGTTTAGCTAGAAGGGAGACCCAGTACTTC. Residues: CASSLARRETQYF. The chain combines TRBV12-3 or TRBV12-4 with TRBJ2-5; D unresolved. The length of the CDR3 is 13 residues. Trimming removed 0 bases at V and 5 bases at J, with 7 bases between.

This clonotype was counted ten times or more. V usage is TRBV19 and J usage is TRBJ1-1, with 11 nucleotides matching TRBD1. V lost 9 bases to trimming and J lost 5 bases; unmatched junction nucleotides: 8. The CDR3 contains 14 residues. Looked up from germline, CDR1 is LNHDA and CDR2 is SQIVND (reference sequence). Here the CDR3 DNA reads TGTGCCAGCAGGGGACAGGGGGAAGGGACTGAAGCTTTCTTT. This encodes CASRGQGEGTEAFF.

Notes on this clonotype: Germline and junction disagree at one end, which may indicate a read error. This chain links TRBV7-2 with TRBJ2-1, with D unresolved. The CDR3 is made up of 13 amino acids. Germline assignment: CDR1 SGHTA and CDR2 FQGNSA. The CDR3 loop is CASSFDSNNEQFF. CDR3 bases: TGTGCCAGCAGCTTTGACTCCAACAATGAGCAGTTCTTC. Drawing the rest from reference TRBV7-2 and TRBJ2-1, the complete variable domain is GAGVSQSPSNKVTEKGKDVELRCDPISGHTALYWYRQSLGQGLEFLIYFQGNSAPDKSGLPSDRFSAERTGGSVSTLTIQRTQQEDSAVYLCASSFDSNNEQFFGPGTRLTVL.

This clonotype was seen ten or more times. This chain uses TRBV20-1 with TRBJ2-6; 11 nucleotides agree with TRBD2. Looked up from germline, CDR1 is DFQATT and CDR2 is SNEGSKA (reference sequence). The CDR3 spans 17 residues. Trimming removed 5 bases from V and 3 bases from J; junction bases left unmatched: 9. CDR3 loop: CSAGGLAANVGANVLTF. The DNA for the CDR3 is TGCAGTGCTGGGGGACTAGCGGCCAACGTTGGGGCCAACGTCCTGACTTTC.

This clonotype was observed at least ten times. A much larger clone lies one base from this, so it may be a read error. The genes are TRBV5-8 and TRBJ2-1, with D possibly being TRBD1 or TRBD2 (5 bases each). The CDR3 runs 12 residues. Germline V lookup: CDR1 SGHTS, CDR2 YDEGEE. The CDR3 protein is CAGSSLEGEQFF. The CDR3 DNA is TGTGCCGGCAGCTCCCTCGAGGGGGAGCAGTTCTTC.

This clonotype was observed at least ten times. This CDR3 reads CASSRGLLQETQYF. The CDR3 DNA is TGTGCCAGCAGCCGAGGACTCTTGCAAGAGACCCAGTACTTC. The chain carries TRBV5-8 and TRBJ2-5, with a possible D match to TRBD2 (5 bases). The germline gives CDR1 SGHTS, CDR2 YDEGEE. With 4 bases removed from V and 2 bases from J, the gap between germline ends came to 12 bases. The CDR3 length is 14 residues.

The chain recombines TRBV5-6 with TRBJ1-2, with D tentatively TRBD1 (6 bases). The CDR3 runs to 15 residues. Germline-derived CDR1 and CDR2 are SGHDT and YYEEEE. Trimming removed 2 bases from V and 5 bases from J, with 16 bases in between. In nucleotides, the CDR3 is TGTGCCAGCAGCTTCCGACCGGGGGGCCAGTATGGCTACACCTTC. Translating gives CASSFRPGGQYGYTF.

Details on this clonotype: This likely comes from a read error, as the CDR3 has no conserved phenylalanine or tryptophan at its end. The chain links TRBV29-1 to TRBJ2-1; unclear D gene. Germline V gene lookup returns CDR1 SQVTM and CDR2 ANQGSEA. This CDR3 spans 10 amino acids. In nucleotides, the CDR3 is TGCAGCGTTATAGACAACGAGCAGTTCATC. This sequence encodes CSVIDNEQFI.

The chain carries TRBV19 and TRBJ2-3; no clear D gene. V was clipped by 6 bases and J by 2 bases, with 18 bases between them. CDR3 length: 16 amino acids. Germline V lookup: CDR1 LNHDA, CDR2 SQIVND (reference sequence). This CDR3 is CASRDLASGNTDTQYF. CDR3 nucleotide sequence: TGTGCCAGTAGGGACCTCGCCAGTGGAAACACAGATACGCAGTATTTT.

Here the CDR3 reads CASSFGTASPLHF. The CDR3 DNA reads TGTGCCAGCAGTTTCGGGACAGCCTCACCCCTCCACTTT. This rearrangement joins TRBV12-3 or TRBV12-4 to TRBJ1-6; TRBD1 matches at 7 bases. The CDR3 is made up of 13 amino acids. The V gene end was trimmed by 3 bases and the J gene end by 10 bases; junction bases not matched to a gene: 3.

Only one count was recorded for this clonotype. The rearrangement uses TRBV7-2 and TRBJ2-2; D perhaps matches TRBD1 (6 bases). This CDR3 is built from 15 residues. V dropped 5 bases and J dropped 5 bases, with 15 bases sitting between them. Germline assignment: CDR1 SGHTA and CDR2 FQGNSA. DNA for the CDR3: TGTGCCAGCAGCCTACAGACAGGCTTGACCGGGGAGCTGTTTTTT. It translates to CASSLQTGLTGELFF.

V and J are TRBV5-1 and TRBJ2-5; 7 positions match TRBD1. J gave up 0 bases and V 4 bases, and 6 bases lay outside the gene matches. This CDR3 is 15 amino acids long. Germline V gene lookup returns CDR1 SGHRS and CDR2 YFSETQ. The chain's CDR3 is CASSDGQEYQETQYF. The CDR3 nucleotides read TGCGCCAGCAGCGACGGACAGGAGTACCAAGAGACCCAGTACTTC.

This clonotype came up once. Here the CDR3 DNA reads TGTGCCAGCAGTCCACCCTACGAGCAGTACTTC. The encoded protein is CASSPPYEQYF. This sequence joins TRBV28 and TRBJ2-7; D gene unclear. Trimming pared 5 bases from V and 2 bases from J, leaving 4 bases between. The CDR3 sequence is 11 residues long. The germline V gene has CDR1 MDHEN and CDR2 SYDVKM.